Listed here is a single TCR beta chain. This entry belongs to a study of blood T cell repertoires in COVID-19. Study as a whole: Samples of COVID-19 (acute and convalescent) were obtained from the United States, Italy and Spain. T cells, B-cell-depleted T cells, or PBMCs supplied cDNA or gDNA.

The protocol was immunoSEQ multiplex PCR, while the TCRdb copy is restricted to in-frame clones and leaves out a portion. The sample carries 300,000 or so clones, approximately 89% recorded once. Trimming stripped 0 bases from V and 9 bases from J, with 9 bases between. The CDR3 covers 13 residues. Germline V CDR1 and CDR2: SGHNT, YENEEA. The receptor's source is a woman in her 30s with COVID-19, enrolled during active disease. The sample taken for sequencing was peripheral blood. The J gene is TRBJ2-1, the V gene TRBV11-3, with D possibly TRBD1 on 5 matching bases. The CDR3 nucleotides are TGTGCCAGCAGCTTAGAAGGGGCAGGTGAGCAGTTCTTC. It specifies CASSLEGAGEQFF.